Following are 23 T cell receptor delta chains from one sample sequenced in a study of γδ T cells in repeated Plasmodium falciparum infection. Bulk repertoires came from Vgamma9/Vdelta2+ or Vdelta2-negative gammadelta T cells flow-sorted from PBMC. TCRdb processed the multiplex PCR reads again with the CATT caller. The table includes more than 70,000 delta-chain clones, 0.95% to 1% detected once. Sequenced material: gamma-delta T cells from blood. The receptors were sampled from a pool of human donors (malaria-infected and uninfected, not separated).

This clone was seen many times. Other nucleotide sequences from this sample produce the same CDR3. V and J are TRDV1 and TRDJ1, with D perhaps TRDD3 (6 bases). CDR1 TSWWSYY and CDR2 QGS come from the germline V gene. V was trimmed by 5 bases and J by 2 bases, leaving 21 bases between them. This CDR3 has 17 amino acids. The CDR3 DNA follows: TGTGCTCTTGGGATACTACGCTGGGGATGGAAAACCGATAAACTCATCTTT. It is translated as CALGILRWGWKTDKLIF.

In its sample, this clone was seen a few times. A far bigger clonotype differs at one base, so this is likely a read error. Different DNA sequences within this sample yield the same CDR3. The chain couples TRDV2 to TRDJ1; the D is unclear. The J gene is not listed in TCRdb, so it was assigned here from a DNA match to germline. CDR1 GEAIGNYY and CDR2 EKD come from the germline V gene. V lost 4 bases and J lost 0, with 14 bases in between. The CDR3 covers 15 residues. CDR3 sequence reads: CACDPVGPHTDKLIF. The CDR3 DNA reads TGTGCCTGTGATCCCGTAGGGCCGCACACCGATAAACTCATCTTT.

On this clone itself: The protein in TCRdb stems from a much larger clone and differs at residue 3 from this DNA's translation, likely a read error; here the protein is translated from the DNA. V and J are TRDV2 and TRDJ1; TRDD3 might be the D (6 bases). The J gene was missing in TCRdb and was found by matching the end of the DNA to germline. The CDR3 is 18 amino acids. CDR1 and CDR2 from the germline V gene are GEAIGNYY and EKD. The chain's CDR3 is CAYDTARLWGHNVKKLIF. The CDR3 DNA sequence: TGTGCCTATGACACCGCGAGATTGTGGGGGCACAATGTCAAAAAACTCATCTTT.

This clone was observed at least ten times. This likely came from a read error, as a far larger clone is one base away. Other DNA sequences of this sample code for an identical CDR3. This chain uses TRDV2 with TRDJ1; TRDD3 matches 9 bases. As TCRdb names no J gene, one was assigned here on the basis of a DNA match to germline. J was trimmed by 1 base and V by 0 bases; bases with no gene match: 11. Germline CDR1 reads GEAIGNYY; CDR2 reads EKD. The CDR3 is 18 amino acids. The CDR3, as DNA: TGTGCCTGTGACACCGTCGTACCTGGGGGATCCATCACCGATAAACTCATCTTT. The encoded protein is CACDTVVPGGSITDKLIF.

This clone came up many times. A far larger clone is just one base off, so this is likely a read error. Other DNA sequences in the sample encode the same CDR3. This rearrangement joins TRDV2 to TRDJ1; 9 nucleotides match TRDD3. Assignment of the J gene here rests on matching the DNA to germline, because TCRdb gives none. Per germline, CDR1 GEAIGNYY and CDR2 EKD. The CDR3 runs to 20 residues. V was clipped by 3 bases and J by 2 bases; unmatched bases: 21. The DNA for the CDR3 is TGTGCCTGTGACCCCGGAGGCTACGACTGGGGGACCGGGTATACCGATAAACTCATCTTT. Its protein is CACDPGGYDWGTGYTDKLIF.

This clone has just a few counts. With only one base between it and a far larger clone, this is likely a read error. In the same sample, other DNA sequences code for this CDR3. V usage is TRDV2 and J usage is TRDJ3; possible D gene TRDD3, 5 bases. No J gene is reported in TCRdb; it was inferred here by comparing the DNA with germline. V lost 0 bases to trimming and J lost 1 base, with 12 bases between them. Germline CDR1 is GEAIGNYY and CDR2 is EKD. CDR3 length equals 18 residues. CDR3 nucleotides: TGTGCCTGTGACACCGGGGGGTATGGATCCTGGGACACCCGACAGATGTTTTTC. It is translated as CACDTGGYGSWDTRQMFF.

The rearrangement joins TRDV1 to TRDJ1, with D possibly being TRDD3 (7 bases). The CDR3 totals 19 residues. Germline-derived CDR1 and CDR2 are TSWWSYY and QGS. Trimming stripped 2 bases from V and 9 bases from J, with 31 bases between. CDR3 in DNA: TGTGCTCTTGGGGAAGGAATCCGAGCCCCTTCCCTATACTGGGGAGAACTCATCTTT. Protein sequence: CALGEGIRAPSLYWGELIF.

This clone was found many times. TCRdb shows a much larger clone's protein in place of this DNA's translation, and the two differ at residue 8, likely through a read error; the protein shown is translated from the DNA. The CDR3 DNA sequence: TGTGCCTGTGACTCGGTACTGAGCGATAAACTCATCTTT. It is translated as CACDSVLSDKLIF. This chain joins TRDV2 and TRDJ1, with D uncertain. Between the trimmed V and J ends, which lost 3 bases and 4 bases, there was a span of 11 bases. Germline V lookup: CDR1 GEAIGNYY, CDR2 EKD. The CDR3 has 13 amino acids.

Worth noting for this clone: TCRdb pairs this DNA with a much larger clone's protein that differs at residue 9, likely a read error; the protein shown was translated from the DNA. This chain uses TRDV1 with TRDJ1; possible D gene TRDD3, 5 bases. This CDR3 has 22 residues. The V end was cut by 5 bases, the J end by 2 bases, with 36 bases between. CDR1 is TSWWSYY and CDR2 is QGS in the germline V gene. CDR3 in DNA: TGTGCTCTTGGGCAAAGCTTACTAATCAGGAGCCACCTATACTGGAAAACCGATAAACTCATCTTT. Protein: CALGQSLLIRSHLYWKTDKLIF.

Remarks on this clone: Only one base separates this from a far larger clonotype, so it likely reflects a read error. This sample includes further DNA sequences coding for the same CDR3. No J gene was assigned, while the V gene was called as TRDV1; the table calls TRDD3, which could not be checked here. CDR3 length: 22 amino acids. Germline values: CDR1 TSWWSYY, CDR2 QGS. The CDR3 DNA reads as TGTGCTCTTGGGGAACTTCTTCCCTACGGGGGAAACTGGGGGCCGTACACCGATAAACTCATCTTC. This codes for CALGELLPYGGNWGPYTDKLIF.

This clone was seen a handful of times. A read error likely explains this, since a far larger clone differs by one base. At the DNA level, this CDR3 is encoded by other sequences in the same sample as well. This chain connects TRDV1 to TRDJ1, with 11 bases matching TRDD3. TCRdb carries no J gene annotation; the J gene was assigned here by matching the DNA with germline. Germline values: CDR1 TSWWSYY, CDR2 QGS. The CDR3 sequence is 24 residues long. CDR3 sequence reads: CALGELRSYLLRTGGYIHTDKLIF. DNA for the CDR3: TGTGCCCTTGGGGAACTCAGATCCTACCTCCTTCGTACTGGGGGATATATCCACACCGATAAACTCATCTTT.

This clone was detected a few times. TCRdb's entry gives the protein of a much larger clone, which mismatches this DNA's translation at residue 16, likely from a read error; the protein reported here is translated from the DNA. J is TRDJ3 and V is TRDV1; 13 bases map to TRDD3. In the absence of a J gene in TCRdb, the DNA was matched to germline to assign it here. This CDR3 is 24 amino acids long. V shed 2 bases, J shed 0 bases, and the junction held 16 bases outside the gene matches. Germline CDR1 and CDR2: TSWWSYY and QGS. CDR3 in DNA: TGTGCTCTTGGGGAAGGGTCAAAGGCCGTATACTGGGGGATACGCTCCTGGGACACCCGACAGATGTTTTTC. Protein sequence: CALGEGSKAVYWGIRSWDTRQMFF.

This clone has more than one count but fewer than ten. A read error likely explains why the TCRdb protein, taken from a much larger clone, differs from this DNA's translation at residue 6; the protein shown is translated from the DNA. The chain recombines TRDV1 with TRDJ1; a possible D gene is TRDD3 (5 bases). TCRdb does not report a J gene; here it was assigned by matching the DNA to germline references. Germline CDR1 reads TSWWSYY; CDR2 reads QGS. Trimming removed 1 base from V and 1 base from J, with 13 bases in between. This CDR3 comprises 16 residues. This chain's CDR3 is CALGEQEVGSTDKLIF. DNA of the CDR3: TGTGCTCTTGGGGAACAGGAGGTGGGGTCCACCGATAAACTCATCTTT.

This clone was counted ten times or more. One base separates it from a far larger clone, so it is likely a read error. The chain combines TRDV1 with TRDJ1, with D maybe TRDD3 (6 bases). The J gene, missing from TCRdb, was assigned here through DNA to germline matching. The germline gives CDR1 TSWWSYY, CDR2 QGS. This CDR3 spans 12 amino acids. CDR3 sequence (DNA): TGTGCCCTTGGGGGGTGGACCGATAAACTCATCTTT. Encoded protein: CALGGWTDKLIF.

This clone was found a few times. The TCRdb protein, from a much larger clone, departs from this DNA's translation at residue 6, likely by read error; the protein shown derives from the DNA. This chain links TRDV1 with TRDJ1; TRDD3 matches 12 bases. Unmatched junction bases numbered 18, after V lost 4 bases and J lost 6 bases. Looked up from germline, CDR1 is TSWWSYY and CDR2 is QGS. The CDR3 consists of 19 residues. The CDR3 DNA follows: TGTGCTCTTGGGGTATCCCTACTTGGAACTGGGGGATACAGGAATAAACTCATCTTT. It encodes CALGVSLLGTGGYRNKLIF.

Note on this clone: A read error likely explains why the TCRdb protein, taken from a much larger clone, differs from this DNA's translation at residue 7; the protein shown is translated from the DNA. The chain has TRDV1 and TRDJ1; 10 bases are shared with TRDD3. The J gene, missing from TCRdb, was assigned here through DNA to germline matching. Germline V CDR1 and CDR2: TSWWSYY, QGS. The CDR3 is 19 amino acids. The ends lost 5 bases at V and 3 bases at J; junction bases unmatched: 18. CDR3 nucleotide sequence: TGTGCTCTTGGGCCCCGGCCGGTCGGGGGATACGCAGAGGCCGATAAACTCATCTTT. This codes for CALGPRPVGGYAEADKLIF.

In this sample, this clone turned up a few times. A far larger clone is one nucleotide away, so this likely arose from a read error. Other DNA sequences of this sample code for an identical CDR3. The V gene reported is TRDV2; the J gene is uncalled. Germline V lookup: CDR1 GEAIGNYY, CDR2 EKD. CDR3 length equals 14 residues. For the CDR3, the DNA is TGTGCCTGTGACCATCTCGACCACACCGATAAGCTCATCTTT. This translates into CACDHLDHTDKLIF.

Many counts were recorded for this clone. The chain employs TRDV1 and TRDJ1, with TRDD2 matching over 8 bases. The J gene, missing from TCRdb, was assigned here through DNA to germline matching. CDR1 and CDR2 (germline): TSWWSYY, QGS. The CDR3 has 21 amino acids. J was trimmed by 3 bases and V by 3 bases; bases with no gene match: 24. CDR3 residues: CALGEPGLPRLRGSSSDKLIF. CDR3 nucleotides: TGTGCTCTTGGGGAGCCGGGCCTTCCTAGACTCAGGGGATCCTCTTCCGATAAACTCATCTTT.

This clone is medium-sized. The same CDR3 can be traced to other DNA sequences in this sample. The gene calls are TRDV2 and TRDJ1; the match to TRDD3 covers 8 bases. This CDR3 contains 16 residues. Germline V gene data show CDR1 as GEAIGNYY and CDR2 as EKD. V shed 0 bases, J shed 0 bases, and the junction held 5 bases outside the gene matches. Here the CDR3 reads CACDTVGGLYTDKLIF. The CDR3 DNA sequence: TGTGCCTGTGACACCGTTGGGGGATTATACACCGATAAACTCATCTTT.

As to this clone: This DNA translates differently at residue 4 from the TCRdb protein, which is that of a much larger clone; a read error is likely, and the protein shown is the DNA's own translation. The chain recombines TRDV2 with TRDJ1; 9 bases align to TRDD3. The J gene, not given by TCRdb, was assigned here from a germline match of the nucleotide sequence. Germline V gives CDR1 GEAIGNYY, CDR2 EKD. This CDR3 is 16 amino acids long. The CDR3 DNA reads TGTGCCTGTAACACCGCCTGGGGGATCAGCACCGATAAACTCATCTTT. It specifies CACNTAWGISTDKLIF.

This clone appeared many times. With only one base between it and a far larger clone, this is likely a read error. Different DNA sequences within this sample yield the same CDR3. This rearrangement joins TRDV1 to TRDJ1; D perhaps matches TRDD3 (5 bases). Here the J gene came from matching the DNA to germline, since TCRdb omits it. CDR1 is TSWWSYY and CDR2 is QGS in the germline V gene. Trimming removed 3 bases at V and 7 bases at J, with 24 bases between. The CDR3 runs to 17 residues. CDR3 sequence (DNA): TGTGCTCTTGGGGAGCTCAGGCCCGGCGGGGGCCACTTTAAACTCATCTTT. This sequence encodes CALGELRPGGGHFKLIF.

This clone is medium-sized by share. The chain combines TRDV2 with TRDJ1, with 12 bases aligning to TRDD3. This CDR3 contains 18 residues. Unmatched junction bases numbered 13, after V lost 1 base and J lost 5 bases. Germline-derived CDR1 and CDR2 are GEAIGNYY and EKD. This chain's CDR3 is CACDTMGLGDTRADKLIF. As DNA, the CDR3 is TGTGCCTGTGACACGATGGGTCTGGGGGATACGCGGGCAGATAAACTCATCTTT.

This clone came up a few times. Translating this DNA gives a protein that differs at residue 14 from the TCRdb one, which belongs to a much larger clone; a read error is likely, and the protein shown is this translation. Here the CDR3 DNA reads TGTGCTCTTGGGGAACACTGGGGGATATTATCGTACACCAATAAACTCATCTTT. Its translation: CALGEHWGILSYTNKLIF. J is TRDJ1 and V is TRDV1, with 11 bases aligning to TRDD3. CDR3 size: 18 residues. Germline V gene lookup returns CDR1 TSWWSYY and CDR2 QGS.